This T cell receptor (beta chain) was found in a study of OX40 agonist ivuxolimab in advanced cancers. Sequencing was performed with immunoSEQ multiplex PCR; in TCRdb, only in-frame clones are kept and a portion is missing. The sample lists around 95,000 clones, about 92% occurring once. CDR3 size: 14 residues. Trimming at V came to 7 bases and at J to 4 bases, leaving 3 bases not matched to a gene. Germline V gene sequence: CDR1 MNHNS, CDR2 SASEGT. This receptor was taken from an adult with an advanced solid tumor such as melanoma, head and neck, liver or kidney cancer. The rearrangement links TRBV6-1 to TRBJ2-1; 11 bases are a match to TRBD2. The material was CD4+ or CD8+ T cells sorted from blood, obtained in a trial of the OX40 agonist ivuxolimab. This CDR3 is CASTLAGEYNEQFF. In DNA, the CDR3 is TGTGCCAGCACACTAGCGGGAGAATACAATGAGCAGTTCTTC.